This T cell receptor (beta chain) was observed in a study of beta chain features in type 1 diabetes. Study in general: Similarity in age, gender and cell yields was seen between patients and healthy donors. Notes on the study in general: The study found moderately but significantly shorter TCRB CDR3s in all four CD4+ subsets of Type 1 diabetes patients. Reduced insertions and increased deletions marked VDJ junctions in type 1 diabetes patients.

Expressed TCRB transcripts were sequenced because the entire RNA isolate underwent reverse transcription. TCRdb's table, derived via immunoSEQ multiplex PCR, lists solely in-frame clones and lacks some. The data show some 190,000 clones, approximately 8.1% seen once. Via CD45RO/CCR7/CD25/CD127/CD95/CD27, cells of the CD4+ naive, central memory, regulatory and stem cell-like memory subsets were sorted. Purity of each sorted population was above 95%. Germline-derived CDR1 and CDR2 are SGHDT and YYEEEE. CDR3 length: 13 residues. V shed 5 bases and J shed 3 bases, with 12 bases lying between them. This clone has more than one count but fewer than ten. What it binds is unknown.

Material for sequencing was central memory CD4+ T cells from blood. The receptor comes from a man aged 18 to 30 with type 1 diabetes. The rearrangement links TRBV5-6 to TRBJ2-7, with D possibly matching TRBD1 (7 bases). The chain's CDR3 is CASRRGQFYEQYF. The CDR3, as DNA: TGTGCCAGCAGGCGGGGACAGTTCTACGAGCAGTACTTC.